This T cell receptor (beta chain) emerged from a study of blood T cell repertoires in COVID-19. About the research overall: The analysed material was cDNA or gDNA that came from T cells, B-cell-depleted T cells, or PBMCs.

Trimming removed 4 bases from V and 3 bases from J; junction bases left unmatched: 8. Looked up from germline, CDR1 is LNHDA and CDR2 is SQIVND (reference sequence). This CDR3 contains 17 residues. Here immunoSEQ multiplex PCR was the method, and the copy in TCRdb shows in-frame clones only, minus some. The sample includes almost 100,000 clones, about 89% of them seen just once. The origin of this receptor is a man between 45 and 60 years old with acute or convalescent COVID-19. The specimen was peripheral blood. The V call is TRBV19, the J call TRBJ2-7, with TRBD2 matching over 14 bases. CDR3 in amino acids: CASSKRGTSGSDYEQYF. Here the CDR3 DNA reads TGTGCCAGTAGTAAGCGTGGGACTAGCGGGAGCGACTACGAGCAGTACTTC.